This entry describes one T cell receptor beta chain. Its antigen remains undetermined. No base quality values were provided; no much bigger clone lies one nucleotide off. These data come from a study of human T cells and chemical hapten exposure (dated by TCRdb to the early 2020s). Regarding the complete study: For sensitization, 2% DPC in acetone was applied to a roughly 2 cm by roughly 2 cm area of upper inner arm skin. The mostly female patient cohort included alopecia areata with under or over 50% scalp involvement, alopecia totalis and alopecia universalis. Libraries were pooled for sequencing, and per-sample TCR yields varied mainly because of small differences in library volumes within the pool. Blood was sampled from patients pre-sensitization (week 0) and at 2, 6 and about 24 weeks after DPC sensitization. Around 29 alopecia patients provided blood for TCR sequencing at one to four time points (pre-sensitization, 2, 6 and 24 weeks). Patch testing was done on the upper back using Finn chambers containing 0.01% DPC, and results were scored after 6 days according to International Contact Dermatitis Research Group standards. In alopecia patients, the study followed how the peripheral blood TCR repertoire changed in vivo over primary and secondary sensitization to diphenylcyclopropenone (DPC), a hapten. Patients additionally received weekly therapeutic DPC doses to the scalp throughout the approximately 25-week study period. The investigation overall reported the following: DPC sensitization did not change how many TCRs were above 1 in 1000 frequency, and no evidence was found of alterations in global repertoire structure. Significantly more large CDR3 similarity clusters were formed by expanded TCRs than by pre-sensitization or healthy control sets, consistent with antigen-driven responses. Repeated subsampling changed both the strength of the expansion versus patch-test correlation and the threshold at which the correlation became significant. Patch test score was positively correlated with the number of PT1 expanded TCRs, with significance at thresholds 8, 16 and 32 but not at 4. Because all patients had alopecia, a presumed autoimmune disease, the immune response of the patients might differ from that of healthy individuals.

Preparation of the library involved RACE. Sequencer: NextSeq 500. Library preparation attached unique molecular identifiers to individual cDNA molecules for quantitative, reproducible TCR counting. For every blood RNA sample, sequencing covered both the TCR alpha and TCR beta chains. The original pipeline was this. Samples had a median of approximately 96,000 TCRs, with a range from about 23,224 to 750,000. The Decombinator software suite was used to annotate the V, J and CDR3 of the TCR reads. For the PS versus PT1 abundance plots, all samples were subsampled to the same number of TCRs (28,000). Expanded TCRs were defined as absent before sensitization and observed at least eight times at the 2-week time point. Through fastp at Q25 and MiXCR, TCRdb rebuilt clones from the public reads, retaining in-frame beta chains. Entries are consolidated by CDR3 protein sequence, retaining the most common genes and DNA. TCRdb's processing, not the authors' own work, is the source of the V and J calls. This sample comprises fewer than 200,000 distinct CDR3 sequences, about 30% of them detected only once. Clones ranked in the top ten supply 2.1% of the sample.

CDR1 SGHTA and CDR2 FQGNSA were looked up in the germline V gene. V is pruned by 5 bases and J by 1 base, leaving 4 bases of the junction without a gene match. The cysteine opens and the phenylalanine closes a CDR3 of 14 amino acids. Here the CDR3 DNA is all that survives: 42 bases in frame from base 1. The time point tag for this specimen amounts to: patch test 3, about 24 weeks after DPC sensitization. According to the study, the label for this sample's treatment or condition signals: therapeutic diphenylcyclopropenone sensitization with weekly scalp DPC. At every patch-test visit, the blood draw took place before the patch test was put on. Patients were eligible if aged 18 to 70, diagnosed with alopecia and judged suitable for DPC therapy, and pregnant patients were excluded. Total RNA was isolated from unfractionated whole blood collected in Tempus Blood RNA tubes.

This clonotype was sampled from a young woman with alopecia areata. Some clones in this sample may be carry-over from other donors' samples. Recombination linked TRBV7-2 to TRBJ1-1, with 7 middle bases fitting TRBD1. This material consisted of whole blood, taken in connection with sensitization to the hapten diphenylcyclopropenone (DPC). The DNA is as follows: TGTGCCAGCAGCCACCGACAGGGGAACACTGAAGCTTTCTTT. This sequence encodes CASSHRQGNTEAFF.